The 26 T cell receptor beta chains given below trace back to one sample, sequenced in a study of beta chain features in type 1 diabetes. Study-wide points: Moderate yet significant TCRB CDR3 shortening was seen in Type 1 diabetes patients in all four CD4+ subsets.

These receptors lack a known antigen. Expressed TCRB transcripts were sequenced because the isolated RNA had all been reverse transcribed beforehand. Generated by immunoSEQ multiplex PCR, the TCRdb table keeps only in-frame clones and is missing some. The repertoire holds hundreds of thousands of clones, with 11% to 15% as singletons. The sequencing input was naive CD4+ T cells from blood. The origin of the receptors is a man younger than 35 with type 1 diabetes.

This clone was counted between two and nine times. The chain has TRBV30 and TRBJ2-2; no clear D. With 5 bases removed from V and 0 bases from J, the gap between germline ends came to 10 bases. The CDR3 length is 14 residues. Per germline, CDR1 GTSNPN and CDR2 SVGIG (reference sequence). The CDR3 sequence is CAWGVRANTGELFF. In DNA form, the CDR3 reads TGTGCCTGGGGAGTTCGAGCGAACACCGGGGAGCTGTTTTTT.

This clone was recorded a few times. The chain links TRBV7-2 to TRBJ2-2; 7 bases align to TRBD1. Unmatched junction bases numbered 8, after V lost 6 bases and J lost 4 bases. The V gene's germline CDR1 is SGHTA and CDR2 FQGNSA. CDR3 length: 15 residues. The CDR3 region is CASRYPGGSTGELFF. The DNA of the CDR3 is TGTGCCAGCAGATACCCAGGGGGTAGCACCGGGGAGCTGTTTTTT.

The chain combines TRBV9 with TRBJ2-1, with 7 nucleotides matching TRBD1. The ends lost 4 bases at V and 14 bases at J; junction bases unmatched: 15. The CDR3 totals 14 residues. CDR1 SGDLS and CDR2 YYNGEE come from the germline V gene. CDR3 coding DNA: TGTGCCAGCAGCCCAGGACAGGAGAAAGGTCCGAAGTTCTTC. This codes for CASSPGQEKGPKFF.

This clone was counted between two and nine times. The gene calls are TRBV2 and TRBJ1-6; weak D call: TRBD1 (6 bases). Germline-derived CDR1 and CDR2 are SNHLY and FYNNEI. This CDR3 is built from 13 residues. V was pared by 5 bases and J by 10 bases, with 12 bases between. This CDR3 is CASSSQGISPLHF. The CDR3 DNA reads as TGTGCCAGCAGTAGTCAGGGGATATCACCCCTCCACTTT.

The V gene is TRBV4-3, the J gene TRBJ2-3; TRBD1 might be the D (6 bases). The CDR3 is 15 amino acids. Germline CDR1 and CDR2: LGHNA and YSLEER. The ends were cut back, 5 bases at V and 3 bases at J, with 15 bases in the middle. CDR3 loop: CASSYTGPRTDTQYF. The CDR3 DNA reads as TGCGCCAGCAGCTATACAGGGCCGAGAACAGATACGCAGTATTTT.

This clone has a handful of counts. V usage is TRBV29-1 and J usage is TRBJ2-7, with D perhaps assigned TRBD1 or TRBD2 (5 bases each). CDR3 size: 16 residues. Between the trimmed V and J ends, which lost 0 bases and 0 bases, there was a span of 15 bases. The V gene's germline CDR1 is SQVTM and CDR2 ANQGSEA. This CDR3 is CSVEDQGPRRSYEQYF. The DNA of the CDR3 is TGCAGCGTTGAAGACCAGGGACCGAGACGCTCCTACGAGCAGTACTTC.

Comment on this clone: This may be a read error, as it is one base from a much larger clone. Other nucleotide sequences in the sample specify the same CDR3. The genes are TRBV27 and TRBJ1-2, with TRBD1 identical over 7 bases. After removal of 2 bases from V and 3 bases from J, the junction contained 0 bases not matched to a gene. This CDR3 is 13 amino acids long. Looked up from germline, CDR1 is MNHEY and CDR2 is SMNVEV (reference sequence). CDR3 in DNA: TGTGCCAGCAGTTTAACAGGGGACTATGGCTACACCTTC. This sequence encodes CASSLTGDYGYTF.

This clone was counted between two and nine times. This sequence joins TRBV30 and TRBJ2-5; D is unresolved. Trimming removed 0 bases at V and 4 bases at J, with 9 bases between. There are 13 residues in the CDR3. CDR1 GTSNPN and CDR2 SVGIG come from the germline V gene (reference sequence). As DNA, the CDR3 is TGTGCCTGGAGTGTCTTGCTCGGAGAGACCCAGTACTTC. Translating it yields CAWSVLLGETQYF.

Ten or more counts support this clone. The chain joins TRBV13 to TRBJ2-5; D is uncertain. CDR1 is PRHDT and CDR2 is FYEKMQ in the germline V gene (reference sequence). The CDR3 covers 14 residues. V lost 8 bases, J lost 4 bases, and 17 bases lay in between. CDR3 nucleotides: TGTGCCAGCCGGACGGTAGGACCCGGAGAGACCCAGTACTTC. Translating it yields CASRTVGPGETQYF.

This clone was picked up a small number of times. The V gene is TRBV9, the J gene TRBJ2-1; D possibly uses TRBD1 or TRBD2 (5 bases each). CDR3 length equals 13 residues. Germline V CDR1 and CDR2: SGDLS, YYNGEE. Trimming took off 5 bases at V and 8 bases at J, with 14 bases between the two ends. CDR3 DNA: TGTGCCAGCAGGAGGGGAGCTTTGGATGAGCAGTTCTTC. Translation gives CASRRGALDEQFF.

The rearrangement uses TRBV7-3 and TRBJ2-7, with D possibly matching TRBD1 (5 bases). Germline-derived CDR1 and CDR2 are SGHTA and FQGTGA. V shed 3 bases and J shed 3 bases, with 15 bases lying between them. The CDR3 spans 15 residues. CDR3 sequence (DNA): TGTGCCAGCAGCTTTGGGGCAGGAGAAGGCTACGAGCAGTACTTC. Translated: CASSFGAGEGYEQYF.

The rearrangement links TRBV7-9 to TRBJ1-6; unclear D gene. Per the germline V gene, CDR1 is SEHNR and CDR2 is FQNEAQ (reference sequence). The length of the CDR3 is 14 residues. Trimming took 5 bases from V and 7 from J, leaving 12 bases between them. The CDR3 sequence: CASSPGPINSPLHF. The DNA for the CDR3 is TGTGCCAGCAGCCCGGGCCCCATCAATTCACCCCTCCACTTT.

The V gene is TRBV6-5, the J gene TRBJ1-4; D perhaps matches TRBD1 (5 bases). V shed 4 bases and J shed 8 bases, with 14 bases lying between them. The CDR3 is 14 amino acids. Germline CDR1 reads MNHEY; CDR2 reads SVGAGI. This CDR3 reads CASSFVGEGEKLFF. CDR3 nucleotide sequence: TGTGCCAGCAGTTTCGTAGGGGAAGGGGAAAAACTGTTTTTT.

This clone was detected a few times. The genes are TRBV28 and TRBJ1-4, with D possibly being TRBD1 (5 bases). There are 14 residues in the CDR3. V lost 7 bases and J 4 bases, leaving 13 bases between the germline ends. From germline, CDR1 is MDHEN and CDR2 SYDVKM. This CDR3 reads CASIRDSSNEKLFF. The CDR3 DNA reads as TGTGCCAGCATCAGAGACAGCAGTAATGAAAAACTGTTTTTT.

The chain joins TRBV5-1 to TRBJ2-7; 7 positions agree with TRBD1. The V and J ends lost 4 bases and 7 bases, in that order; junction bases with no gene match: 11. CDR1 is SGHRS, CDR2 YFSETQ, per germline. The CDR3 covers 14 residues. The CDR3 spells CASSPRQGMGEQYF. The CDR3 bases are TGCGCCAGCAGCCCTCGACAGGGAATGGGAGAGCAGTACTTC.

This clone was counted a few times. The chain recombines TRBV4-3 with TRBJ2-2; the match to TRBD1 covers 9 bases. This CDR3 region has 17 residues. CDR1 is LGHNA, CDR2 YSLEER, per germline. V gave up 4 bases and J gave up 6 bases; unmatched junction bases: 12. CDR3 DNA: TGCGCCAGCAGCCGATCCCGGGACAGGGTTACCCCCGGGGAGCTGTTTTTT. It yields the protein CASSRSRDRVTPGELFF.

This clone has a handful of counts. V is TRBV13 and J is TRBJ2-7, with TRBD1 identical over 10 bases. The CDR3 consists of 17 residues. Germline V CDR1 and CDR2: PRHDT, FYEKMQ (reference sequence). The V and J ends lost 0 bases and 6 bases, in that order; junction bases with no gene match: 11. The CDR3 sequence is CASSLGYPGQGLSEQYF. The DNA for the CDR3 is TGTGCCAGCAGCTTAGGGTACCCGGGACAGGGGCTTAGCGAGCAGTACTTC.

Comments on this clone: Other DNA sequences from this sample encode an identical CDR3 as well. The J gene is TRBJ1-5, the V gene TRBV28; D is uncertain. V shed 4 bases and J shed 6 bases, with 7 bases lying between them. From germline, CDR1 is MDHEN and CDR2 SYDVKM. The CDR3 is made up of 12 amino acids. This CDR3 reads CASSSLGQPQHF. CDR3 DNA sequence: TGTGCCAGCAGTTCTTTGGGTCAGCCCCAGCATTTT.

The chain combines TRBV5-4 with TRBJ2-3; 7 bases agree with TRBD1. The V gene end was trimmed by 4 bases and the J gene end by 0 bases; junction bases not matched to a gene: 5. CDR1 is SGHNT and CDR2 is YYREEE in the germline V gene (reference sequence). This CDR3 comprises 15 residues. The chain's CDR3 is CASSPTGISTDTQYF. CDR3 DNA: TGTGCCAGCAGCCCGACAGGGATTAGCACAGATACGCAGTATTTT.

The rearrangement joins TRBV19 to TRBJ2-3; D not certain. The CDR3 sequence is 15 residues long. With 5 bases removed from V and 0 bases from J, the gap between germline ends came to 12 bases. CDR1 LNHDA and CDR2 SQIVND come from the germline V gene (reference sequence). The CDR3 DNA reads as TGTGCCAGTAGTTGGACCGACGCTAGCACAGATACGCAGTATTTT. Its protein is CASSWTDASTDTQYF.

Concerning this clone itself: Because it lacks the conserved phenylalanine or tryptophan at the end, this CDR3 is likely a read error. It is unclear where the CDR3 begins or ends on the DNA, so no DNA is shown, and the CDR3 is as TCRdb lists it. This chain's CDR3 is CASSEDTTRGPTSS. The chain employs TRBV6-1 and TRBJ1-1. Germline V gene lookup returns CDR1 MNHNS and CDR2 SASEGT. The CDR3 is 14 residues long, ends included.

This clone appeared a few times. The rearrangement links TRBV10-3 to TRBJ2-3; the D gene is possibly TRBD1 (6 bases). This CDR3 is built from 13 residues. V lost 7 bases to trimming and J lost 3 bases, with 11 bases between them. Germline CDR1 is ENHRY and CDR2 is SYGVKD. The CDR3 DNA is TGTGCCATCACTCCAGGGGCGACAGATACGCAGTATTTT. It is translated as CAITPGATDTQYF.

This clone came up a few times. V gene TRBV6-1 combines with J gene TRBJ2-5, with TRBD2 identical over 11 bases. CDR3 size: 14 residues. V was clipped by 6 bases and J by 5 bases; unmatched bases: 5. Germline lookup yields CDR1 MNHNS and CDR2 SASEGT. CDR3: CASRRLAGSETQYF. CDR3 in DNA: TGTGCCAGCAGGAGACTAGCGGGAAGCGAGACCCAGTACTTC.

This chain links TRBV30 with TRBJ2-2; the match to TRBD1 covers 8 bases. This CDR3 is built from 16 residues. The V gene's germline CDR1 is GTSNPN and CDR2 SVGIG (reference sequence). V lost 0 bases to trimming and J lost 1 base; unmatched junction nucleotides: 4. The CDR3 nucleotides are TGTGCCTGGAGTGTACACAGGGGGAGGAACACCGGGGAGCTGTTTTTT. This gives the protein CAWSVHRGRNTGELFF.

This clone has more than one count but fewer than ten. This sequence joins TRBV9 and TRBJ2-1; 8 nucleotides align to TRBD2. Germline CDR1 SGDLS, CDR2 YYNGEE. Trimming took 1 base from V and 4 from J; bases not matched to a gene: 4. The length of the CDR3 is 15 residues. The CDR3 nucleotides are TGTGCCAGCAGCGTACAGGCGGGGGGTTACAATGAGCAGTTCTTC. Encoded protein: CASSVQAGGYNEQFF.

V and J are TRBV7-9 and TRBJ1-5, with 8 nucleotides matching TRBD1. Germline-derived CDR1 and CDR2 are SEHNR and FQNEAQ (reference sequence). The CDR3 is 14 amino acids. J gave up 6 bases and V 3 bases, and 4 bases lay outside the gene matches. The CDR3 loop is CASSLAGGSQPQHF. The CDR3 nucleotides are TGTGCCAGCAGCTTGGCAGGGGGCAGTCAGCCCCAGCATTTT.